Each of the 2 T cell receptor beta chains below was sequenced from the same sample in a study of early stage breast cancer tumors. The protocol was immunoSEQ multiplex PCR, while the TCRdb copy is restricted to in-frame clones and leaves out a portion. The sample records about 72,000 clones, approximately 79% being singletons. The specimen sequenced was blood. These TCRs come from a person in their sixties or seventies with breast cancer.

This sequence joins TRBV18 and TRBJ1-2; no firm D call. The germline gives CDR1 KGHSH, CDR2 LQKENI. This CDR3 has 15 amino acids. Trimming removed 3 bases from V and 2 bases from J, with 13 bases in between. The CDR3 DNA reads TGTGCCAGCTCACCTAGCCGTGGACCGAACTATGGCTACACCTTC. Protein sequence: CASSPSRGPNYGYTF.

The CDR3 DNA reads as TGCGCCAGCAGCCGGGGGCCAAGTAATGAAAAACTGTTTTTT. It is translated as CASSRGPSNEKLFF. V and J are TRBV4-3 and TRBJ1-4, with D perhaps matching TRBD1 (6 bases). Trimming took 4 bases from V and 4 from J, leaving 10 bases between them. This CDR3 is built from 14 residues. Looked up from germline, CDR1 is LGHNA and CDR2 is YSLEER.